The present TCR beta chain was sequenced within a study of cytomegalovirus exposure and HLA in healthy donors (dated by TCRdb to the late 2010s). Background on the whole study: According to an earlier analysis of a few hundred of the donors, roughly 180 million T cells yielded 117 million unique TCR beta sequences and around 300 Gb of sequence data. Approximately 330 gigabases of sequencing data and about 92 million unique TCR sequences made up an early release that covered approximately 620 HLA-typed donors. The genetic ancestry cluster associated with self-reported Caucasian donors included 80% to 90% of the approximately 410 genotyped donors. The aim of the study was to test whether cataloging public T cell receptors could identify signatures of past pathogen exposure. The study used immunosequencing to profile the T cell repertoires of approximately 630 subjects and linked those repertoires to cytomegalovirus serostatus. In addition to the first cohort of 650 to 800 subjects, a separate validation cohort of 130 or so different subjects was used. The study combined high-throughput TCR immunosequencing, statistical association of individual TCRs with disease status, and machine learning to predict cytomegalovirus infection status. A later analysis re-examined previously published TCR beta repertoires from 600 to 700 donors and added high-resolution HLA genotyping to investigate patterns of TCR occurrence. Rather than using new phenotypic data, the later analysis identified candidate immune exposures from TCR beta sequences and from how often those sequences occurred across donors. An earlier analysis of roughly 580 of the donors used high-throughput TCR beta sequencing to judge whether each TCR beta V gene segment behaved as functional or pseudogenic. Alongside the repertoire data, information on donor age, sex, ethnicity and CMV serostatus was compiled. In a later genetic analysis, genome-wide SNP genotypes for about three fifths of the roughly 670 donors were used, and that subset was treated as a discovery cohort. All discovery cohort repertoires had been generated using a single sequencing platform. Class I and class II HLA loci were covered by the typing at four-digit resolution. The number of donors typed differed by locus, with 629-630 for A, B, C, DRB1 and DQB1, roughly 520 for DQA1, under 610 for DPA1, and some 440 for DPB1. Several DR-DQ haplotypes were treated as single units for association and clustering because of strong linkage in the cohort. Across about 370 genotyped donors of the cohort, an average of about 240,000 unique TCR beta nucleotide sequences per donor were sequenced, and about a sixth of those sequences were non-productive. The research as a whole found: According to a later analysis, parvovirus B19, influenza, CMV and Epstein-Barr virus appeared linked to several top co-occurrence clusters. The study listed approximately 160 TCR beta chains as associated with cytomegalovirus. Correlated functional status among segregating V segments might be attributable to linkage disequilibrium, but an unknown experimental factor could not be ruled out. Strong co-occurrence of HLA alleles, especially DR and DQ, made assigning TCR associations to individual alleles difficult. According to a later genetic analysis, donors in an Asian-associated ancestry cluster had fewer N-insertions in productive TCRs than the approximately 670-donor mean. Cytomegalovirus status was reported to be diagnosed by the classifier with high specificity and sensitivity in both the original and validation cohorts. Across donors, most TCR sequences were observed very rarely, whereas some public TCRs were present in many individuals. A few of the identified cytomegalovirus-associated TCR beta chains were confirmed in vitro to be specific for cytomegalovirus antigens. A later analysis found that TCR association rates varied across HLA loci, with DRB1 alleles showing the most associated TCRs and HLA-C alleles the fewest. Because counts were too low, around 17 rarely observed V segments, including chromosome 9 orphons, were left out of the earlier analysis of some 600 of the donors. V-gene and J-gene trimming of TCR beta chains was associated with a missense DCLRE1C variant in a later genetic analysis, and the association was replicated in an independent cohort. According to a later analysis, most CMV-associated TCR beta chains appeared to be HLA-restricted, and the HLA associations seemed to be driven largely by CMV exposure. The authors suggested that the approach could potentially be extended to other disease states and immunological phenotypes. An earlier analysis of around 600 of the donors showed that most TCR beta V segments appeared in productive rearrangements either about 90% or about 30% of the time, which broadly matched IMGT annotations. A later analysis associated about 17,000 TCR beta sequences with specific HLA alleles at a false discovery rate of 0.05. In a later analysis, HLA-associated TCR beta chains showed more clonal expansion and lower generation probabilities than non-associated chains that were equally common. Only TCR beta chains were sequenced in this cohort, and the absence of alpha or paired-chain data limited detectable features. Because HLA typing was missing for some donors at each locus, association tests included only the typed subset. Roughly uniform sequencing depth across donors was assumed in presence/absence analyses, although this assumption may not hold. A cluster of highly shared sequence variants was judged likely to be a technical artifact of the sequencing pipeline. A further reported finding was that TCR beta sequences accurately predicted the HLA-A and HLA-B alleles for most subjects in the first cohort. Immune exposure information for the cohort was limited to CMV serostatus. Because the 87-base-pair reads could not distinguish some IMGT-functional V segments, including TRBV6-2 and TRBV6-3, those segments were excluded.

In total, 500 to 700 healthy bone marrow donors made up the cohort. At the time of sampling, all cohort members were nominally healthy, though unrecorded immune exposures were likely present. The donor tested CMV seronegative, placing the donor among the 350 to 400 seronegative members of the cohort. Every donor gave a peripheral blood sample, and the peripheral blood mononuclear cells from that sample were used for TCR beta sequencing. The Qiagen DNeasy Blood Extraction Kit was used to extract genomic DNA from the blood cell samples. Inclusive of the bounding cysteine and phenylalanine, the CDR3 is 15 residues long. Left in the record is the CDR3 DNA by itself, 45 bases read in frame from the first base. Based on the germline V gene, the CDR1 and CDR2 sequences are SGHDT and YYEEEE. Between the V and J ends, shortened by 1 base and 9 bases respectively, the junction contains 14 bases. A remark on this clone: No cognate antigen has been identified for it. Per-base quality was not reported, and no clone a single base away is much larger than it.

Library method: the immunoSEQ multiplex PCR assay. A mixture of 60 forward primers for TCR Vbeta segments and 13 reverse primers for TCR Jbeta segments was used in the multiplex PCR. A multiplex PCR assay on genomic DNA amplified the CDR3 region of rearranged TCR beta genes. Amplified TCR beta libraries were sequenced as 87-base-pair reads on the Illumina HiSeq System. In the source study's methods: A later analysis counted 65 million to 90 million unique TCR beta chains across the 690 or so repertoires, and around 9.9 million of these chains were shared by at least two donors. A nearest-neighbor algorithm error-corrected the raw reads and collapsed the reads into unique sequences, merging closely related sequences to remove PCR and sequencing errors. Alignment of CDR3 sequences to IMGT reference sequences was used to assign V, D and J gene segments. For a sequence to be retained, a match of at least six nucleotides was required to both a V gene segment and a J gene segment. Rearrangements were called productive when the CDR3 lacked stop codons and stayed in frame with V and J; all others were non-productive. CDR3 was defined according to IMGT convention as the region running from the second conserved V-encoded cysteine to the conserved J-encoded phenylalanine. The earlier analysis of about 640 of the donors excluded any sequence lacking an unambiguous match to a single V gene segment. An earlier analysis of several hundred of the donors called V segments functional above 56.7% productive rearrangements and segregating when the between-donor standard deviation exceeded 5%. A statistical classification framework was developed to diagnose cytomegalovirus status using the catalog of TCR beta chain sequences. In a later analysis, TCR nucleotide sequences were compared against IMGT/GENE-DB human TR gene sequences so that V and J genes could be assigned. The TCRdist pipeline was used in a later analysis to assign CDR3 sequences and most-parsimonious VDJ recombination scenarios. In a later analysis, every TCR beta chain was defined by the combination of its CDR3 amino acid sequence and its V-gene family, and reads without a unique V-gene family were dropped. As a way to deal with suspected cross-contamination and a sequencing artifact, a later analysis dropped roughly 600 nucleotide sequences that were highly shared and had low generation probability. A later analysis calculated a clonal expansion index for each public chain from normalized within-repertoire ranks of inferred template counts. In a later analysis, generation probabilities were computed with a VDJ recombination model fitted to out-of-frame rearrangements, and the resulting probabilities were checked against IGoR. Hypergeometric tests were used in a later analysis to score TCR-TCR, TCR-HLA and TCR-CMV co-occurrence, with a repertoire-size bias correction applied to the TCR pairs. To estimate false discovery rates, a later analysis permuted the HLA or CMV assignments 20 times. In a later analysis, co-occurring TCRs were grouped using DBSCAN, with TCRdist sequence similarity added in when clustering inside HLA-allele-positive subsets. Repertoires with fewer than 30,000 or more than 120,000 public chains, plus five repertoires with anomalous nucleotide sharing, were excluded from co-occurrence clustering. TCRdb carries this immuneACCESS record with in-frame sequences only. Its versions omit some clonotypes, under half of them owing to an unresolved V gene in the studies checked, with the rest unexplained. The DNA gave D and trimming, while V, J and clone size come from that table. For this sample there are 200,000 to 250,000 clones; roughly 78% appear just once. The ten largest clones add up to approximately 0.49% of the sample.

The source of this sequence is a boy between 5 and 17 years old in good health and CMV-seronegative. Recombination joined TRBV5-6 with TRBJ1-6; TRBD1 is a possible D gene, resting on 5 matching bases. The sequencing input was PBMCs. CDR3 protein: CASSLIPGQGSPLHF. The bases read TGTGCCAGCAGCTTGATCCCGGGCCAGGGTTCACCCCTCCACTTT.